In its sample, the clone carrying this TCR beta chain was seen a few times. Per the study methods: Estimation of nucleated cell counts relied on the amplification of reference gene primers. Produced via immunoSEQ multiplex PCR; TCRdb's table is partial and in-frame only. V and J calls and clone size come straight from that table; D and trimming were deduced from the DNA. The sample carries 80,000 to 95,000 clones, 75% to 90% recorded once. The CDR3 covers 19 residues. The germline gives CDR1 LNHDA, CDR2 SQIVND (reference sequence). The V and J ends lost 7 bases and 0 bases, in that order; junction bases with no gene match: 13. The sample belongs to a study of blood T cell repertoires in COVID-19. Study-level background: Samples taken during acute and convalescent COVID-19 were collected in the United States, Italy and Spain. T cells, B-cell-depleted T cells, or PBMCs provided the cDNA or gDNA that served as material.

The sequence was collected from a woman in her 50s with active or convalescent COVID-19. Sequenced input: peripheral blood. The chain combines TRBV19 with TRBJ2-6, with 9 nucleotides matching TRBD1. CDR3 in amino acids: CASIRTGDRPASGANVLTF. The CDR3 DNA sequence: TGTGCCAGTATTCGGACAGGGGATAGACCCGCCTCTGGGGCCAACGTCCTGACTTTC.